These 2 T cell receptor beta chains were all obtained from the same sample, sequenced in a study of Graves' ophthalmopathy and Graves' hyperthyroidism. Beta-chain TCR CDR3 regions were amplified from RNA transcripts. Scientists carried out first-round RT-PCR using HTBI primers and then a second-round multiplex PCR. Each CDR3 protein gets one entry after TCRdb re-called the multiplex PCR reads with MiXCR. This table holds around 1.1 million distinct CDR3 sequences, 35% to 45% found once. Sequencing input: peripheral blood or thyroid tissue (not recorded which). These receptors all come from an adult man with Graves' hyperthyroidism.

The chain recombines TRBV29-1 with TRBJ1-5; 8 positions match TRBD1. The CDR3 covers 13 residues. V shed 7 bases and J 4 bases; nucleotides not matched to a gene: 6. Germline V CDR1 and CDR2: SQVTM, ANQGSEA. DNA for the CDR3: TGCAGCGCCAAGACAGGGGTTAATCAGCCCCAGCATTTT. Translation gives CSAKTGVNQPQHF.

This clonotype was found many times. The V call is TRBV29-1, the J call TRBJ2-6; possible D gene TRBD2, 5 bases. The CDR3 runs to 15 residues. Germline CDR1 reads SQVTM; CDR2 reads ANQGSEA. V was shortened by 3 bases and J by 2 bases, with 11 bases between the two germline ends. The chain's CDR3 is CSVESKGAGANVLTF. The CDR3 coding sequence is TGCAGCGTTGAGTCGAAGGGAGCTGGGGCCAACGTCCTGACTTTC.